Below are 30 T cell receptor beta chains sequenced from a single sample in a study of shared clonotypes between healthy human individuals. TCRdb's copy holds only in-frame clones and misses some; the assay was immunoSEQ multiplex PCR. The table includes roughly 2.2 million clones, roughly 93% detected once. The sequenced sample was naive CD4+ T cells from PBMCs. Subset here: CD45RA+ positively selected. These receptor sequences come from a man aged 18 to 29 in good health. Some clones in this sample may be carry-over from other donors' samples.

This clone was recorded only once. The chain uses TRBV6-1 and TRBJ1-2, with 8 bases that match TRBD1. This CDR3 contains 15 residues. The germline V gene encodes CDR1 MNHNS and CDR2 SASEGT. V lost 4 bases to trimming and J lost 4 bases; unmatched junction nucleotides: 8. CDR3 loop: CASSVLRGQGYGYTF. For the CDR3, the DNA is TGTGCCAGCAGTGTTCTGAGAGGACAGGGCTATGGCTACACCTTC.

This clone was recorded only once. This chain's CDR3 is CASSRTSGVYEQYF. In DNA, the CDR3 is TGTGCCAGCAGCAGGACTAGCGGGGTCTACGAGCAGTACTTC. The V gene is TRBV2, the J gene TRBJ2-7; 12 bases agree with TRBD2. The CDR3 contains 14 residues. CDR1 and CDR2 (germline): SNHLY, FYNNEI. V dropped 6 bases and J dropped 3; count of bases not matched to a gene: 3.

CDR3 sequence: CASSFPDRPGTGELFF. In DNA, the CDR3 is TGTGCCAGCAGCTTTCCGGACAGGCCGGGCACCGGGGAGCTGTTTTTT. V gene TRBV5-4 combines with J gene TRBJ2-2; 7 bases line up with TRBD1. The CDR3 has 16 amino acids. J lost 4 bases, V lost 2 bases, and 8 bases had no gene match. The germline V gene has CDR1 SGHNT and CDR2 YYREEE (reference sequence).

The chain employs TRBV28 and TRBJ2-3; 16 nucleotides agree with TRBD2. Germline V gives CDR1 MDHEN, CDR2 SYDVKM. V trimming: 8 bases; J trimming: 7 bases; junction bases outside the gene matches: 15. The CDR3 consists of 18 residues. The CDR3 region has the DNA TGTGCCAGCCACGCCACCGGGACTAGCGGGAGGGCCTGGAATACGCAGTATTTT. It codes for CASHATGTSGRAWNTQYF.

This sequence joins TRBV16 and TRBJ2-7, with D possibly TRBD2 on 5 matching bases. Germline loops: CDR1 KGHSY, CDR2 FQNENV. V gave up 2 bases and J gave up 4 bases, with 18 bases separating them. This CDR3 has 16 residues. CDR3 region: CASSQRGPSRPYEQYF. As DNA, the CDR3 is TGTGCCAGCAGCCAAAGAGGGCCTAGCAGACCTTACGAGCAGTACTTC.

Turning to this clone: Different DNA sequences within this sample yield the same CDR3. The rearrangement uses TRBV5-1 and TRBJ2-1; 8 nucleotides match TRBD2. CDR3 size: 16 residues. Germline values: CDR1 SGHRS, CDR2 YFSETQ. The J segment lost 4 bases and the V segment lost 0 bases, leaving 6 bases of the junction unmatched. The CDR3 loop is CASSLVPGGGYNEQFF. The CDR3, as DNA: TGCGCCAGCAGCTTGGTACCGGGAGGGGGTTACAATGAGCAGTTCTTC.

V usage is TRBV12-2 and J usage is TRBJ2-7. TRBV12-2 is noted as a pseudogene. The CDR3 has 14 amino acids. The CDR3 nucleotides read TGTGCAAGTCGCCCTGCAATCTCGATCTACGAGCAGTACTTC. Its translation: CASRPAISIYEQYF.

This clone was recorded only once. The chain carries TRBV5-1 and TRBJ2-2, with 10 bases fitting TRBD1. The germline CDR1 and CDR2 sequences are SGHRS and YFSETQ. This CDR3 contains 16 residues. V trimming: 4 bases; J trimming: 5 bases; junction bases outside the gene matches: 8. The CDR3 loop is CASSPDRGHRTGELFF. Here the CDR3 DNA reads TGCGCCAGCAGCCCCGACAGGGGGCATCGTACCGGGGAGCTGTTTTTT. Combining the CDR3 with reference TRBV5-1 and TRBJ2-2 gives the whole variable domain KAGVTQTPRYLIKTRGQQVTLSCSPISGHRSVSWYQQTPGQGLQFLFEYFSETQRNKGNFPGRFSGRQFSNSRSEMNVSTLELGDSALYLCASSPDRGHRTGELFFGEGSRLTVL.

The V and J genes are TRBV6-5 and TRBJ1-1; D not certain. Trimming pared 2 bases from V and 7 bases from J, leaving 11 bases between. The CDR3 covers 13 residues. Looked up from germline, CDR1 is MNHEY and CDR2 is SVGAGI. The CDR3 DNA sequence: TGTGCCAGCAGTTACCCGCGCGGTGGTGAAGCTTTCTTT. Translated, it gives CASSYPRGGEAFF.

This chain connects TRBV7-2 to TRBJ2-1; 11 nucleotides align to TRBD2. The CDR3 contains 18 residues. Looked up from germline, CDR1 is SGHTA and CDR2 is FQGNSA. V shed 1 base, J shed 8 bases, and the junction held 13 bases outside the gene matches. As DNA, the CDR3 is TGTGCCAGCAGCTTAGATAGACTAGCGGGAAGGCGGCGGGATGAGCAGTTCTTC. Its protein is CASSLDRLAGRRRDEQFF. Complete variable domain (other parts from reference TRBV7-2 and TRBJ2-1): GAGVSQSPSNKVTEKGKDVELRCDPISGHTALYWYRQSLGQGLEFLIYFQGNSAPDKSGLPSDRFSAERTGGSVSTLTIQRTQQEDSAVYLCASSLDRLAGRRRDEQFFGPGTRLTVL.

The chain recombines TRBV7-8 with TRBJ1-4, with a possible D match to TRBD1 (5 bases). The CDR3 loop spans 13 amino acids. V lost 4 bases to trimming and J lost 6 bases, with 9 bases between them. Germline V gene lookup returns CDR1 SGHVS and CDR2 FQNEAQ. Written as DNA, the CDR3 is TGTGCCAGCAGCTCCGACAGATATGAAAAACTGTTTTTT. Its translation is CASSSDRYEKLFF.

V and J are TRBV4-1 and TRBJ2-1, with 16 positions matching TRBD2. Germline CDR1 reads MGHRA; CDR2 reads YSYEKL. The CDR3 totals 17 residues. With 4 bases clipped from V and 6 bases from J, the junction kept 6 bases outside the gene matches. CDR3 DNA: TGCGCCAGCAGCCCGGGACTAGCGGGAGGGCTGTTCAATGAGCAGTTCTTC. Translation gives CASSPGLAGGLFNEQFF.

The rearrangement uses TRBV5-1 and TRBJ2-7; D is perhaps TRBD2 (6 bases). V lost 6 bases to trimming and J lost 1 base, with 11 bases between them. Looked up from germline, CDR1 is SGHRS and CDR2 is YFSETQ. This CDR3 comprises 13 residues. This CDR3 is CASTGTSSYEQYF. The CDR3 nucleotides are TGCGCCAGCACTGGGACTTCTTCCTACGAGCAGTACTTC.

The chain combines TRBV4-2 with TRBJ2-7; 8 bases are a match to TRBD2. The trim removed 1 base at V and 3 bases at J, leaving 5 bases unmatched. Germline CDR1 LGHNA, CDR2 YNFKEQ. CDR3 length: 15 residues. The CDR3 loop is CASSQGPTSGYEQYF. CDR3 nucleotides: TGTGCCAGCAGCCAAGGGCCTACTAGCGGCTACGAGCAGTACTTC.

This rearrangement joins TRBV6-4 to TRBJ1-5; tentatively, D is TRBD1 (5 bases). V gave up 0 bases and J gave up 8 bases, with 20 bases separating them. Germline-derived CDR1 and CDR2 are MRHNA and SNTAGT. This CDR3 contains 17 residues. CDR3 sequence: CASSDSLGPGDGEPQHF. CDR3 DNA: TGTGCCAGCAGTGACTCCCTGGGTCCGGGGGACGGGGAGCCCCAGCATTTT.

The CDR3 DNA sequence: TGTGCCTGGAGTGCCGTGGCCGGGGAGCTGTTTTTT. It codes for CAWSAVAGELFF. The rearrangement links TRBV30 to TRBJ2-2; D unresolved. The CDR3 is made up of 12 amino acids. Trimming removed 1 base from V and 6 bases from J, with 6 bases in between. Germline CDR1 GTSNPN, CDR2 SVGIG (reference sequence). The whole variable domain, filled in from reference TRBV30 and TRBJ2-2, reads SQTIHQWPATLVQPVGSPLSLECTVEGTSNPNLYWYRQAAGRGLQLLFYSVGIGQISSEVPQNLSASRPQDRQFILSSKKLLLSDSGFYLCAWSAVAGELFFGEGSRLTVL.

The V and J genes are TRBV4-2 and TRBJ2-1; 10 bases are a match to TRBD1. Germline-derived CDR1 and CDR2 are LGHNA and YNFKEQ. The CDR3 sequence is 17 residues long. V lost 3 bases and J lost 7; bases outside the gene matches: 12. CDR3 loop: CASSQAGGTGVINEQFF. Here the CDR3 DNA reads TGTGCCAGCAGCCAGGCCGGGGGGACAGGGGTGATTAATGAGCAGTTCTTC.

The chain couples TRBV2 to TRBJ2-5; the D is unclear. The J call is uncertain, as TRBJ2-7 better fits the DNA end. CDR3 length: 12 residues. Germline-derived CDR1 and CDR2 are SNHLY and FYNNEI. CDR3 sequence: CASRDLSYEQYF. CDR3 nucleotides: TGTGCCAGCAGGGACCTCTCCTACGAGCAGTACTTC.

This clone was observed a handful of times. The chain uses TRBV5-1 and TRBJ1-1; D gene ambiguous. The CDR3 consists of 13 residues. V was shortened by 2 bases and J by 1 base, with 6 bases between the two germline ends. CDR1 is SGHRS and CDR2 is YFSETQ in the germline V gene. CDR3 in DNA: TGCGCCAGCAGCTTCTTGACGAACACTGAAGCTTTCTTT. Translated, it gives CASSFLTNTEAFF. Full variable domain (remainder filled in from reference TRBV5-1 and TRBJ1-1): KAGVTQTPRYLIKTRGQQVTLSCSPISGHRSVSWYQQTPGQGLQFLFEYFSETQRNKGNFPGRFSGRQFSNSRSEMNVSTLELGDSALYLCASSFLTNTEAFFGQGTRLTVV.

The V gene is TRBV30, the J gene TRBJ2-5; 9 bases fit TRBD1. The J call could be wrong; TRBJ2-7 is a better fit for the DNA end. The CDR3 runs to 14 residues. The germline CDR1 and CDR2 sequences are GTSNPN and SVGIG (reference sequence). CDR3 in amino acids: CAGKPGQGSYEQYF. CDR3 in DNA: TGTGCCGGAAAACCGGGACAGGGATCCTACGAGCAGTACTTC.

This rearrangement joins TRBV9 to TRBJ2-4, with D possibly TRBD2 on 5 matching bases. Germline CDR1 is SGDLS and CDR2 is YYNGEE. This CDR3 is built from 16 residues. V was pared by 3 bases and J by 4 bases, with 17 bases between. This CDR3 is CASSAQIAEGKNIQYF. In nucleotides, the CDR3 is TGTGCCAGCAGCGCGCAAATAGCCGAGGGAAAAAACATTCAGTACTTC.

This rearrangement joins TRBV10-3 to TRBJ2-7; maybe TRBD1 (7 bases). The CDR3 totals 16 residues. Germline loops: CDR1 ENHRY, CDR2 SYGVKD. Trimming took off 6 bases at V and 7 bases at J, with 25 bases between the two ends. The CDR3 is CAISPTGRSLSGEQYF. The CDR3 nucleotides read TGTGCCATCAGCCCGACAGGGAGGTCCCTTTCGGGAGAGCAGTACTTC.

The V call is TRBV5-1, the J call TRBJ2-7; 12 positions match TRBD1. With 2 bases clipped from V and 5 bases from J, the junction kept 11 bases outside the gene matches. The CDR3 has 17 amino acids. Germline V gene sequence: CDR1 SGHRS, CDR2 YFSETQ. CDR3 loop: CASSLTSGTGGRNEQYF. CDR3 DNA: TGCGCCAGCAGCTTAACCTCCGGGACAGGGGGCAGGAACGAGCAGTACTTC.

CDR3 sequence reads: CASSEGEGRSTDTQYF. In nucleotides, the CDR3 is TGTGCCAGCAGTGAGGGTGAGGGCCGGAGCACAGATACGCAGTATTTT. V is TRBV2 and J is TRBJ2-3, with a tentative D call TRBD2 (5 bases). CDR1 and CDR2 from the germline V gene are SNHLY and FYNNEI. Between the trimmed V and J ends, which lost 3 bases and 0 bases, there was a span of 13 bases. The CDR3 has 16 residues.

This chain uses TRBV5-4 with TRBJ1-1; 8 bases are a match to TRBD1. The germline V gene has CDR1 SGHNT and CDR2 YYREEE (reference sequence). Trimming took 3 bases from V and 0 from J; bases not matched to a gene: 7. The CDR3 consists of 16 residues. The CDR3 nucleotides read TGTGCCAGCAGCTCCCCCGGGACAGGCATGAACACTGAAGCTTTCTTT. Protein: CASSSPGTGMNTEAFF.

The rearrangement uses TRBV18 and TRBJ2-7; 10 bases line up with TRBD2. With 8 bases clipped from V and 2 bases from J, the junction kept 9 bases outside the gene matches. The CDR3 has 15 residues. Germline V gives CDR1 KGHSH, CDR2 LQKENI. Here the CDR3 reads CASRGASGRTYEQYF. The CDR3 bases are TGTGCCAGCAGGGGGGCTAGCGGGAGAACCTACGAGCAGTACTTC.

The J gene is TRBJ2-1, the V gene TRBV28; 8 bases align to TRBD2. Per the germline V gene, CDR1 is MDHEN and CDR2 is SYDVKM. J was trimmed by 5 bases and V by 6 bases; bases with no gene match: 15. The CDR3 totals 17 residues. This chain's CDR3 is CASSPGGWGTSDNEQFF. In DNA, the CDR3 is TGTGCCAGCAGCCCCGGGGGATGGGGGACTAGTGACAATGAGCAGTTCTTC.

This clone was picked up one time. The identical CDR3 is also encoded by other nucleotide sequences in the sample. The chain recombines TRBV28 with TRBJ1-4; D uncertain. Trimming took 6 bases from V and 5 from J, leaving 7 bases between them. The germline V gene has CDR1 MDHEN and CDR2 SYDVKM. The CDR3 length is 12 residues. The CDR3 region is CASSSLNEKLFF. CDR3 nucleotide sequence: TGTGCCAGCAGCTCTCTGAATGAAAAACTGTTTTTT.

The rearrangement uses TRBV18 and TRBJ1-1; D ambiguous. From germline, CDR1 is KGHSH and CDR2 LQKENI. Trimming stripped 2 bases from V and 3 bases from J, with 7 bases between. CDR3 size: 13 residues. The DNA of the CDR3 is TGTGCCAGCTCACCAGAGCAATACACTGAAGCTTTCTTT. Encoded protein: CASSPEQYTEAFF.

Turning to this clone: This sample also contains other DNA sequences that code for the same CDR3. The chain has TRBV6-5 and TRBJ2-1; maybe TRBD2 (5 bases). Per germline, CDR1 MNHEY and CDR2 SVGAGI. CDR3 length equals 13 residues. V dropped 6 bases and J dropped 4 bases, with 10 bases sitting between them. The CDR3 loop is CASRLGDYNEQFF. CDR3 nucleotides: TGTGCCAGCAGGTTGGGAGATTACAATGAGCAGTTCTTC.